A selection of T cell receptor beta chains follows, all from one sample in a study of cytomegalovirus exposure and HLA in healthy donors. Clones were sequenced by immunoSEQ multiplex PCR, and TCRdb holds only the in-frame ones, with some missing. Seen here are 150,000 to 200,000 clones, 75% to 85% observed once, and the top ten hold approximately 1.4%. The sample comprised PBMCs. These receptor sequences come from a woman aged 50 to 60 in good health and CMV-seronegative. Each CDR3 is given with its conserved first and last residue. A D gene is named only where the DNA matches it firmly. Clone size is not always given. Where it is, it says once, few, many or a class for expanded clones.

j_gene | abundance | d_gene | v_gene | CDR3nt | CDR3aa
TRBJ1-1 | NA | NA | TRBV7-3 | TGTGCCAGCAGCCCCAGGGGAGTGGGGAACACTGAAGCTTTCTTT | CASSPRGVGNTEAFF
TRBJ2-3 | NA | NA | TRBV18 | TGTGCCAGCTCACCATCAGCAGATACGCAGTATTTT | CASSPSADTQYF
TRBJ1-1 | once | TRBD1 | TRBV6-5 | TGTGCCAGCAGAAACAGGGGGCGCCTCACTGAAGCTTTCTTT | CASRNRGRLTEAFF
TRBJ2-2 | NA | TRBD2 | TRBV5-1 | TGCGCCAGCAGCTTGGTTCGCGGGGAGGCTAGCGGGTCGAACACCGGGGAGCTGTTTTTT | CASSLVRGEASGSNTGELFF
TRBJ2-1 | NA | TRBD2 | TRBV9 | TGTGCCAGCAGCCCTAATCCGGGACTAGCGGGAGTACGAGAGCAGTTCTTC | CASSPNPGLAGVREQFF
TRBJ1-1 | NA | TRBD1 | TRBV7-8 | TGTGCCAGCAGCTTAAGGAGGGGGCAATCGGAAGCTTTCTTT | CASSLRRGQSEAFF
TRBJ2-1 | NA | TRBD2 | TRBV4-3 | TGCGCCAGCAGCCCTTTAGCGGGAGACAACAATGAGCAGTTCTTC | CASSPLAGDNNEQFF
TRBJ1-1 | NA | NA | TRBV28 | TGTGCCAGCACTGTCCCGAACACTGAAGCTTTCTTT | CASTVPNTEAFF
TRBJ2-7 | few | NA | TRBV6-5 | TGTGCCAGCAGTCCCGCCAGTACCTCTTCCTACGAGCAGTACTTC | CASSPASTSSYEQYF
TRBJ2-5 | NA | NA | TRBV7-9 | TGTGCCAGCAGCCCTAGCGAGACCCAGTACTTC | CASSPSETQYF
TRBJ2-2 | NA | TRBD1 | TRBV29-1 | TGCAGCGCGACAGGGCCCAGCACCGGGGAGCTGTTTTTT | CSATGPSTGELFF
TRBJ1-1 | NA | NA | TRBV10-3 | TGTGCCATCAGTGAGGGAGGCGGCTACACTGAAGCTTTCTTT | CAISEGGGYTEAFF
TRBJ2-1 | NA | NA | TRBV21-1 | TGTGCCAGCAGCAAAGGCGGGGGGACCACGGGGAATGAGCAGTTCTTC | CASSKGGGTTGNEQFF
TRBJ1-1 | NA | NA | TRBV7-9 | TGTGCCAGCAGCTTAGGGGCAGGGCCGGTCACTGAAGCTTTCTTT | CASSLGAGPVTEAFF
TRBJ1-5 | NA | TRBD1 | TRBV5-1 | TGCGCCAGCAGCTTGGGAGGACAGGGGTATCAGCCCCAGCATTTT | CASSLGGQGYQPQHF
TRBJ2-7 | NA | TRBD1 | TRBV4-3 | TGCGCCAGTTCCCCGAAAAGGCGATGGGACAGGGATTACGAGCAGTACTTC | CASSPKRRWDRDYEQYF
TRBJ2-7 | NA | TRBD1 | TRBV7-6 | TGTGCCAGCAGCCGGGACAGGGAGTCCTACGAGCAGTACTTC | CASSRDRESYEQYF
TRBJ2-1 | NA | TRBD2 | TRBV11-2 | TGTGCCAGCAGCTTAACTAGCGGGAGCTCCTACAATGAGCAGTTCTTC | CASSLTSGSSYNEQFF
TRBJ2-3 | NA | NA | TRBV28 | TGTGCCAGCAGTTTGGTTGCAGGGAACACAGATACGCAGTATTTT | CASSLVAGNTDTQYF
TRBJ2-5 | NA | NA | TRBV9 | TGTGCCAGCAGCTTAACCTCTACAGGGGAGACCCAGTACTTC | CASSLTSTGETQYF
TRBJ1-1 | NA | NA | TRBV6-5 | TGTGCCAGCAGCCTACACTCTGGGGGGACTGAAGCTTTCTTT | CASSLHSGGTEAFF
TRBJ2-7 | NA | NA | TRBV14 | TGTGCCAGCAGCCAAAACTACCCCGACGAGCAGTACTTC | CASSQNYPDEQYF
TRBJ2-2 | few | TRBD2 | TRBV9 | TGTGCCAGCAGCGCATCGGGGGGGGGCCCCGGGGAGCTGTTTTTT | CASSASGGGPGELFF
TRBJ2-7 | NA | NA | TRBV27 | TGTGCCAGCAGTTACCGGGGCTCCTACGAGCAGTACTTC | CASSYRGSYEQYF
TRBJ2-5 | NA | NA | TRBV5-1 | TGCGCCAGCAGCCCCCGGGCGGGCCAAGAGACCCAGTACTTC | CASSPRAGQETQYF
TRBJ2-1 | NA | TRBD2 | TRBV5-4 | TGTGCCAGCAGCGTGACTAGCGGATCCTACAATGAGCAGTTCTTC | CASSVTSGSYNEQFF
TRBJ2-3 | NA | NA | TRBV7-9 | TGTGCCAGCAGCTTTCCCCGCGGGCCGGGCACAGATACGCAGTATTTT | CASSFPRGPGTDTQYF
TRBJ1-6 | NA | NA | TRBV2 | TGTGCCAGTGGTCGGGACAACCTTAATTCACCCCTCCACTTT | CASGRDNLNSPLHF
TRBJ2-3 | NA | TRBD2 | TRBV5-1 | TGCGCCAGCAGCTTGACGGCGGGACTAGCGGGAGATACGCAGTATTTT | CASSLTAGLAGDTQYF
TRBJ2-7 | NA | TRBD2 | TRBV6-4 | TGTGCCAGCATCAACGGGACTAGCGGGACCTTTGAGCAGTACTTC | CASINGTSGTFEQYF
TRBJ2-7 | NA | NA | TRBV5-6 | TGTGCCAGCAGCTTAGGACAGGGAGGGATTGAGCAGTACTTC | CASSLGQGGIEQYF
TRBJ1-5 | NA | NA | TRBV6-5 | TGTGCCAGCCGAGGGGGTAGCAATCAGCCCCAGCATTTT | CASRGGSNQPQHF
TRBJ2-5 | NA | NA | TRBV5-6 | TGTGCCAGCAGCTTACCTAGCGTACAAGAGACCCAGTACTTC | CASSLPSVQETQYF
TRBJ1-5 | NA | NA | TRBV27 | TGTGCCAGCAGCCAGCGCCCTGGGCAGCCCCAGCATTTT | CASSQRPGQPQHF
TRBJ1-2 | once | TRBD1 | TRBV25-1 | TGTGCCACTTCCTCCGGACAGGTCTTGTATGGCTACACCTTC | CATSSGQVLYGYTF
TRBJ2-1 | few | NA | TRBV5-1 | TGCGCCAGCAGCTTGAGGGAGAACAATGAGCAGTTCTTC | CASSLRENNEQFF
TRBJ1-4 | few | NA | TRBV4-3 | TGCGCCAGCAGCCGCACAGAGAATGAAAAACTGTTTTTT | CASSRTENEKLFF
TRBJ1-2 | NA | NA | TRBV14 | TGTGCCAGCAGCCCACAGGTCAACTATGGCTACACCTTC | CASSPQVNYGYTF
TRBJ1-1 | NA | NA | TRBV29-1 | TGCAGCGTTGGACAGTTCAACACTGAAGCTTTCTTT | CSVGQFNTEAFF
TRBJ2-3 | NA | NA | TRBV6-4 | TGTGCCAGCGCGGAAGGCCTAGCCAGCGATACGCAGTATTTT | CASAEGLASDTQYF
TRBJ1-1 | NA | NA | TRBV28 | TGTGCCAGCAGGGCACCGGGACTGAAGAACACTGAAGCTTTCTTT | CASRAPGLKNTEAFF
TRBJ2-3 | few | TRBD1 | TRBV13 | TGTGCCAGCAGCTTAGGGGACAGGGAAGAGACAGATACGCAGTATTTT | CASSLGDREETDTQYF
TRBJ2-3 | NA | TRBD1 | TRBV6-5 | TGTGCCAGCAGTGCCCCAGGGGGAGAGAATACGCAGTATTTT | CASSAPGGENTQYF
TRBJ1-1 | NA | TRBD1 | TRBV7-2 | TGTGCCAGCAGCTTGGGACAGGCCTTTGAAGCTTTCTTT | CASSLGQAFEAFF
TRBJ2-1 | NA | NA | TRBV5-1 | TGCGCCAGCAGCTTTGGAGGTGAGCAGTTCTTC | CASSFGGEQFF
TRBJ2-3 | NA | TRBD2 | TRBV28 | TGTGCCAGCAGTTCAAGGGCGGGAGGCACAGATACGCAGTATTTT | CASSSRAGGTDTQYF
TRBJ1-5 | NA | NA | TRBV7-2 | TGTGCCAGCAGCTTAGTTAACAGGAATCAGCCCCAGCATTTT | CASSLVNRNQPQHF
TRBJ1-1 | once | TRBD1 | TRBV4-1 | TGCGCCAGCAGCCCGGACCGCGGGACAGTCCCCGTGAACACTGAAGCTTTCTTT | CASSPDRGTVPVNTEAFF
TRBJ1-4 | NA | NA | TRBV6-5 | TGTGCCAGCCGGAGCAGAAACTTCCTTAATGAAAAACTGTTTTTT | CASRSRNFLNEKLFF
TRBJ2-3 | NA | NA | TRBV2 | TGTGCCAGCAGTCTAGGCAGAACCACAGATACGCAGTATTTT | CASSLGRTTDTQYF
TRBJ1-5 | NA | TRBD1 | TRBV29-1 | TGCAGCGTTGGGACAGGGCTGGGCAATCAGCCCCAGCATTTT | CSVGTGLGNQPQHF
TRBJ2-5 | NA | TRBD2 | TRBV7-2 | TGTGCCAGCAGCTTCGCGGGGGGGCAAGAGACCCAGTACTTC | CASSFAGGQETQYF
TRBJ2-1 | once | TRBD2 | TRBV27 | TGTGCCAGCAGTTTACCTGGACTAGCCGATCTTAATGAGCAGTTCTTC | CASSLPGLADLNEQFF
TRBJ1-1 | NA | TRBD1 | TRBV13 | TGTGCCAGCAGCTCTTATAACAGGGGGCGGAAGAACACTGAAGCTTTCTTT | CASSSYNRGRKNTEAFF
TRBJ2-1 | NA | NA | TRBV5-1 | TGCGCCAGCAGCTTTAGGGGGGGGAACTACAATGAGCAGTTCTTC | CASSFRGGNYNEQFF
TRBJ2-3 | NA | TRBD1 | TRBV5-6 | TGTGCCAGCAGCCCGGACAGGGTGCCAGCAGATACGCAGTATTTT | CASSPDRVPADTQYF
TRBJ1-5 | few | NA | TRBV6-5 | TGTGCCAGCAGTAGGACTAGACATCAGCCCCAGCATTTT | CASSRTRHQPQHF
TRBJ1-2 | NA | TRBD1 | TRBV6-5 | TGTGCCAGCAGTTACTCGACCCCCCAGGGGGCCAGTGGCTACACCTTC | CASSYSTPQGASGYTF
TRBJ1-5 | NA | TRBD1 | TRBV19 | TGTGCCAGTAGTAACAGGGGAGGCAATCAGCCCCAGCATTTT | CASSNRGGNQPQHF